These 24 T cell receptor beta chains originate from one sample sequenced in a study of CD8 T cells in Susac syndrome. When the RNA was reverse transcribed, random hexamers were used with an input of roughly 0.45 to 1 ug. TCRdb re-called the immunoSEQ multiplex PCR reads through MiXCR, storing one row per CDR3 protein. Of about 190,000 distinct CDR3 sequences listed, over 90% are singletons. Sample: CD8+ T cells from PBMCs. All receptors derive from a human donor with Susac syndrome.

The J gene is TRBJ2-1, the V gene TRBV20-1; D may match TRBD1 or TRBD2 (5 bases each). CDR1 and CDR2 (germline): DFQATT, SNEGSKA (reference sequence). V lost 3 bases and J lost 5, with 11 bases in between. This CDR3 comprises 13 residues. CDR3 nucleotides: TGCAGTGCTAGCGGGGCTATGAACAATGAGCAGTTCTTC. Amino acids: CSASGAMNNEQFF.

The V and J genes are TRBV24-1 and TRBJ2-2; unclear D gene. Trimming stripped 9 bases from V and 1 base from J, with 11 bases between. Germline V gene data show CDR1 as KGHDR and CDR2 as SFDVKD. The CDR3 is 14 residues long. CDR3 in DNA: TGTGCCACCTCAGCCCCCGGGAACACCGGGGAGCTGTTTTTT. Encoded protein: CATSAPGNTGELFF.

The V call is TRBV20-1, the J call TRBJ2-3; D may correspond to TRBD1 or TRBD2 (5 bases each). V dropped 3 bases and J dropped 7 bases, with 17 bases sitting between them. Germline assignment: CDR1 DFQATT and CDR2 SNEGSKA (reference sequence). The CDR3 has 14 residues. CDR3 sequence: CSASGTGTTNTQYF. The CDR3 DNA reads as TGCAGTGCTAGTGGGACGGGAACCACGAATACGCAGTATTTT.

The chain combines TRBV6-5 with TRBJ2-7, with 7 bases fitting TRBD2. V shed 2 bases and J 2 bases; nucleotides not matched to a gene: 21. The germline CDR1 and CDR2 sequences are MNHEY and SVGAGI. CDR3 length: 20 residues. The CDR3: CASSYPGGKVTDFHAYEQYF. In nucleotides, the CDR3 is TGTGCCAGCAGTTACCCGGGGGGTAAGGTTACCGACTTTCACGCCTACGAGCAGTACTTC.

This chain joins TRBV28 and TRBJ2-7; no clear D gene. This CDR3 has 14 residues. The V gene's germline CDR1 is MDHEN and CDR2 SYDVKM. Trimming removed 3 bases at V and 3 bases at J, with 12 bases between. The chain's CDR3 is CASSFGNYLYEQYF. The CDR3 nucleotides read TGTGCCAGCAGTTTCGGCAACTACCTCTACGAGCAGTACTTC.

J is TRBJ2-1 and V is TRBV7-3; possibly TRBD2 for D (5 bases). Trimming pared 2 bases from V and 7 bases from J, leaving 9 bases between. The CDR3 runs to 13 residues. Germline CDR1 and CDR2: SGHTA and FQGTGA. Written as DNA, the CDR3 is TGTGCCAGCAGCTTAGAGTCGGGAAATGAGCAGTTCTTC. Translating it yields CASSLESGNEQFF. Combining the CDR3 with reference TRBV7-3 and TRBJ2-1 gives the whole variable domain GAGVSQTPSNKVTEKGKYVELRCDPISGHTALYWYRQSLGQGPEFLIYFQGTGAADDSGLPNDRFFAVRPEGSVSTLKIQRTERGDSAVYLCASSLESGNEQFFGPGTRLTVL.

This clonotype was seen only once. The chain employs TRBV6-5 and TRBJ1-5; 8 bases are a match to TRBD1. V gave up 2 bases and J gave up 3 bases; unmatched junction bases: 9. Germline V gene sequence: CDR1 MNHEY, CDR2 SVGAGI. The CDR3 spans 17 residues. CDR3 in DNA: TGTGCCAGCAGTTACAACCAGGGGGCCGATAACAATCAGCCCCAGCATTTT. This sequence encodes CASSYNQGADNNQPQHF.

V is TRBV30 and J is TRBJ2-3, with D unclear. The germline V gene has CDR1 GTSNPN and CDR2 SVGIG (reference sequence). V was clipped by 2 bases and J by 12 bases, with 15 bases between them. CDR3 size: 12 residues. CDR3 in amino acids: CAWSHTEFSQYF. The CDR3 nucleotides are TGTGCCTGGAGTCACACCGAGTTCTCACAGTATTTT.

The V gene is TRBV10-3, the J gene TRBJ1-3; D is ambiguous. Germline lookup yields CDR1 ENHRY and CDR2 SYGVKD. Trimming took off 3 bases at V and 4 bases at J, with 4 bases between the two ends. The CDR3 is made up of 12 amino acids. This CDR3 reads CAISEFGNTIYF. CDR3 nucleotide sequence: TGTGCCATCAGTGAATTCGGAAACACCATATATTTT.

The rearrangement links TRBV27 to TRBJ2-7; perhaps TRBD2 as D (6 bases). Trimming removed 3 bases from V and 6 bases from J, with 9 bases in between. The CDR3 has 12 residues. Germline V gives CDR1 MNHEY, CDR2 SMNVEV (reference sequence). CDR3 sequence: CASSLRGAEQYF. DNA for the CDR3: TGTGCCAGCAGTTTGCGGGGCGCCGAGCAGTACTTC.

This CDR3 reads CSARGSGGPLSQNEQFF. DNA for the CDR3: TGCAGTGCTAGGGGGTCGGGAGGGCCCCTTTCACAGAATGAGCAGTTCTTC. The chain recombines TRBV20-1 with TRBJ2-1, with TRBD2 matching over 8 bases. Germline V lookup: CDR1 DFQATT, CDR2 SNEGSKA (reference sequence). The CDR3 spans 17 residues. The trim removed 3 bases at V and 7 bases at J, leaving 17 bases unmatched.

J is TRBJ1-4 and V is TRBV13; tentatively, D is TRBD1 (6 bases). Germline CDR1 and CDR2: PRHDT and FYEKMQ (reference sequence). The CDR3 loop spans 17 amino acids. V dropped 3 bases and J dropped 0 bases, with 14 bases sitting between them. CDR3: CASSFRTVLATNEKLFF. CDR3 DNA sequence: TGTGCCAGCAGCTTTCGGACAGTACTTGCAACTAATGAAAAACTGTTTTTT.

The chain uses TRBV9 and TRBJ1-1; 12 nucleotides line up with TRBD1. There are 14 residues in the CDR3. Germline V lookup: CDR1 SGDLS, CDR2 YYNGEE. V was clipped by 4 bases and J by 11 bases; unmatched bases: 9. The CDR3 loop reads CASSTTGTGGSAFF. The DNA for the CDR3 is TGTGCCAGCAGCACAACCGGGACAGGGGGCTCTGCTTTCTTT.

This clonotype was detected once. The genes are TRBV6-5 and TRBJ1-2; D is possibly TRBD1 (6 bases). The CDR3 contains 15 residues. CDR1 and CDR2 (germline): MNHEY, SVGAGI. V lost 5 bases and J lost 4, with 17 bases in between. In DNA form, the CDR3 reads TGTGCCAGCAGTACGGCAGGGGCTAATGGCTATGGCTACACCTTC. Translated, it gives CASSTAGANGYGYTF.

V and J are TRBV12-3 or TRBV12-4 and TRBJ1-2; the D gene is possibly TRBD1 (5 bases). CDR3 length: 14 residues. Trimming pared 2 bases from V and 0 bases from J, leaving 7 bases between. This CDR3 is CASSLQGTNYGYTF. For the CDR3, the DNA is TGTGCCAGCAGTTTACAGGGAACTAACTATGGCTACACCTTC.

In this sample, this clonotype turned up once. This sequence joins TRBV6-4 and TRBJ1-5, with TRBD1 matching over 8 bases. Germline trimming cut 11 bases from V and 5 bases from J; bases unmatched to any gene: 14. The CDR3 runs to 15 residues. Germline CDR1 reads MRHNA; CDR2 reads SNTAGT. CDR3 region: CALSSSGTGHQPQHF. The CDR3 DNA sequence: TGTGCCCTAAGTTCGTCTGGGACAGGACATCAGCCCCAGCATTTT.

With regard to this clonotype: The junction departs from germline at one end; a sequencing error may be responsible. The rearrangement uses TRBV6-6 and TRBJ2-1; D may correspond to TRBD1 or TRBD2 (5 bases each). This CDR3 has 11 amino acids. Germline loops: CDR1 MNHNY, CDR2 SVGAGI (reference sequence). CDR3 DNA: TGTGCCAGCAGTTACACCGGGACGGTAGCCTTC. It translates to CASSYTGTVAF.

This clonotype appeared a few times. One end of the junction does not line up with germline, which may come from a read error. The DNA of the CDR3 is TGTGCCAGCAGTTTAGAAGCCTCCTACGAGCAGTACTTC. It codes for CASSLEASYEQYF. The chain couples TRBV5-1 to TRBJ2-7; D is unclear. CDR1 and CDR2 (germline): SGHRS, YFSETQ. The CDR3 runs 13 residues.

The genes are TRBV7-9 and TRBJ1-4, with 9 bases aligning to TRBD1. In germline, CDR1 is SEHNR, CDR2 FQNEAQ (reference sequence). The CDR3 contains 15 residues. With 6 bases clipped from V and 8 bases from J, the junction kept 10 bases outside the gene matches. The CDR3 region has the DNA TGTGCCAGCAGTCTTGGACAGGGGCTTCGAGAAAAACTGTTTTTT. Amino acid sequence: CASSLGQGLREKLFF.

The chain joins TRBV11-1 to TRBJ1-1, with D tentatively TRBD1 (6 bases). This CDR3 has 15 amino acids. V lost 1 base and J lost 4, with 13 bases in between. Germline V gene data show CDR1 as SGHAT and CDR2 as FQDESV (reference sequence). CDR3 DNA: TGTGCCAGCAGCTTAGTACAGGGTGGAATCACTGAAGCTTTCTTT. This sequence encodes CASSLVQGGITEAFF.

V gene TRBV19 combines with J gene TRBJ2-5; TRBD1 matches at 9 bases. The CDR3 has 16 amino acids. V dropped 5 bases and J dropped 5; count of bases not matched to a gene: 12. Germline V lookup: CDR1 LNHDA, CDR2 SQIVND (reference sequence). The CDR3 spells CASSFRPGQGTETQYF. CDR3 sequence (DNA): TGTGCCAGTAGTTTCCGACCGGGACAGGGTACTGAGACCCAGTACTTC.

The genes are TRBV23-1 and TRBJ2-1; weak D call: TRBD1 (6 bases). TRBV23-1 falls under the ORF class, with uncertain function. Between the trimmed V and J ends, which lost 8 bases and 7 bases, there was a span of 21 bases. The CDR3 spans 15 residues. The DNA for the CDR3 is TGCGCCAGCCGCAGGGCAGGGGCGGTGAGGAATGAGCAGTTCTTC. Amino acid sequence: CASRRAGAVRNEQFF.

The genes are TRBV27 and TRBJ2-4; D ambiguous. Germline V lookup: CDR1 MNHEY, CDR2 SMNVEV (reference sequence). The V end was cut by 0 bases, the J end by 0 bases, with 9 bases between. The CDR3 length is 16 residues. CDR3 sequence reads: CASSLSGGLAKNIQYF. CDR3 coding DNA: TGTGCCAGCAGTTTATCGGGCGGCTTAGCCAAAAACATTCAGTACTTC.

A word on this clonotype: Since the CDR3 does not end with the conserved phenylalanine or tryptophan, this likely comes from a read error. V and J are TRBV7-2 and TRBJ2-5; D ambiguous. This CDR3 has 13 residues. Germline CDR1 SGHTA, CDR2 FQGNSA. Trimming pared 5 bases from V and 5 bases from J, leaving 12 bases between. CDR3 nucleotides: TGTGCCAGCAGCCGGACCCATTCGGAGACCCAGTACTCC. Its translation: CASSRTHSETQYS.